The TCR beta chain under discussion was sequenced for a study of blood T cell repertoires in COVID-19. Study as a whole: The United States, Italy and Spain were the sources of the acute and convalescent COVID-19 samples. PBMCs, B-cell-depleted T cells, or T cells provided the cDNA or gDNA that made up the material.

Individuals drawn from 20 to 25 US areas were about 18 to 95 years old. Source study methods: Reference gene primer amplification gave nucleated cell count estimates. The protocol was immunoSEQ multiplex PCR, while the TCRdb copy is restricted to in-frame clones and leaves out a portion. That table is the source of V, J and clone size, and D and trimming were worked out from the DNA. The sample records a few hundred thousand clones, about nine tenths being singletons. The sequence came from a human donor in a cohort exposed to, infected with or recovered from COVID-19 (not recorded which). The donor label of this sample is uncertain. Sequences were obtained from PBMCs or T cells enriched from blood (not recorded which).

CDR3 amino acids: CASSRTVLAGALNEQFF. CDR3 sequence (DNA): TGTGCCAGCAGCCGGACCGTCCTAGCGGGGGCCCTCAATGAGCAGTTCTTC. The V and J genes are TRBV7-2 and TRBJ2-1; TRBD2 matches at 10 bases. V shed 5 bases and J 6 bases; nucleotides not matched to a gene: 13. This CDR3 is built from 17 residues. CDR1 SGHTA and CDR2 FQGNSA come from the germline V gene.